This record covers a single T cell receptor beta chain. The sample belongs to a study of cytomegalovirus exposure and HLA in healthy donors. Germline CDR1 is SGHTA and CDR2 is FQGTGA. Trimming cost V 5 bases and J 1 base; bases outside gene matches: 8. The CDR3 sequence is 15 residues long. The PCR was carried out with 60 Vbeta primers and 13 Jbeta primers. Data came from immunoSEQ multiplex PCR; TCRdb stores just in-frame clones and leaves some out. The profile shows 120,000 or so clones, around 79% of them singletons. Sequencing was done on a sample of PBMCs. The J gene is TRBJ2-7, the V gene TRBV7-3, with 7 bases that match TRBD2. The source of this sequence is a woman under 30 in good health and CMV-seronegative. In DNA form, the CDR3 reads TGTGCCAGCAGCCCGCAAGCGGGGCCATCCTACGAGCAGTACTTC. Its protein product is CASSPQAGPSYEQYF.